This T cell receptor beta chain was profiled in a study of T cells in Graves' hyperthyroidism and ophthalmopathy. Clinical symptoms, serum thyroxine, TRAb, thyroid ultrasound and orbital computed tomography informed diagnoses. The V gene's germline CDR1 is SGHRS and CDR2 YFSETQ. The CDR3 has 15 residues. Trimming removed 2 bases from V and 1 base from J; junction bases left unmatched: 4. This clonotype was detected many times. Researchers took RNA transcripts and amplified the TCR beta CDR3 regions from them. A set of HTBI primers served as the primers for a first-round RT-PCR of the TCR CDR3. MiXCR was run by TCRdb on the multiplex PCR reads, yielding one entry per CDR3 protein. The sample consists of roughly 500,000 distinct CDR3 sequences, 40% to 50% of them appearing once.

This clonotype was sampled from an adult woman with Graves' disease, either hyperthyroidism or ophthalmopathy (not recorded which). Sequencing was done on a sample of peripheral blood or thyroid tissue (not recorded which). The gene calls are TRBV5-1 and TRBJ1-1; 8 nucleotides match TRBD1. The CDR3 loop is CASSFDRGGNTEAFF. CDR3 DNA: TGCGCCAGCAGCTTCGACAGGGGTGGGAACACTGAAGCTTTCTTT.